The source of this TCR beta chain is a study of identifying expanded T cells in peripheral blood (dated 2019 in TCRdb). In the study overall: Technical replicates were generated by sequencing separate aliquots of the same genomic DNA pool, and four replicates were compared pairwise.

The immunoSEQ Assay, which relies on bias-controlled multiplex PCR amplification of genomic DNA, was used to profile TCRbeta CDR3 regions. The original pipeline was this. The absolute abundance of each unique TCRbeta CDR3 region was quantified after sequences were collapsed and filtered. Differential abundance was tested with two models: a binomial (Fisher-equivalent) model and a beta-binomial model that adds time-dependent variance fitted from healthy donors. Any clone with fewer than 5 combined templates was excluded, and a clone was called differentially abundant if its Benjamini-Hochberg FDR was below 0.01. Beta-binomial variance was modeled as a function of total template count across the two samples using the form v = (b*log(k)+a)^2. In its TCRdb copy, this immuneACCESS table keeps in-frame sequences only and misses some clones. Where compared with another copy, unresolved V genes explain less than half of these, and the others have no known cause. V and J calls and clone size are copied from that table; D and trimming were computed from the DNA. This sample comprises about 100,000 clones, approximately 89% of them detected only once. 5.5% of the sample belongs to the ten largest clones.

During the collection period, no infections or other immune events were recorded for the healthy donors. To calibrate time-dependent variance in a beta-binomial model of T-cell clone differential abundance, blood repertoires from healthy donors were used as a training cohort. The training cohort was composed of some ten healthy donors, 3 female and 7 male. On average the donors were 43 years old, and their ages spanned roughly 29 to 70 years. Whole blood was collected from each healthy donor at three time points spaced approximately 2 weeks apart and obtained from a commercial supplier. For immunosequencing, genomic DNA was extracted from unsorted whole blood. Notes on this clone: It lacks a known antigen. No much larger clonotype is one base removed from it; base qualities were not supplied.

The paper as a whole reports these results and caveats: Across all healthy donors, variance in clone template counts between two-week samples was found to increase significantly with total template count. Across all healthy-donor time intervals, the beta-binomial model significantly lowered both the number of clones called differentially abundant and the false-positive rate. The binomial model flagged approximately 1.2 differentially abundant clones between technical replicates, compared with about 16 over two weeks and approximately 18 over four weeks. The authors expected that biological variance in healthy repertoires might rise further over much longer intervals, such as months to years.

Relative to germline, V is missing 4 bases and J is missing 3 bases, with 12 bases of the junction outside any gene match. Based on the germline V gene (reference sequence), the CDR1 and CDR2 sequences are SGHNT and YYREEE. There are 16 amino acids in the CDR3, from cysteine to phenylalanine inclusive. The entry retains the CDR3 DNA only, 48 bases that are in frame from base 1. The origin of this receptor is a person aged 18 to 70 in good health. This sequence uses TRBV5-4 and TRBJ2-7, and TRBD2 aligns with 8 junction nucleotides. Sequenced input: blood. The DNA reads TGTGCCAGCAGCCACCGGCGGACTAGCTCTTACTACGAGCAGTACTTC. This codes for CASSHRRTSSYYEQYF.